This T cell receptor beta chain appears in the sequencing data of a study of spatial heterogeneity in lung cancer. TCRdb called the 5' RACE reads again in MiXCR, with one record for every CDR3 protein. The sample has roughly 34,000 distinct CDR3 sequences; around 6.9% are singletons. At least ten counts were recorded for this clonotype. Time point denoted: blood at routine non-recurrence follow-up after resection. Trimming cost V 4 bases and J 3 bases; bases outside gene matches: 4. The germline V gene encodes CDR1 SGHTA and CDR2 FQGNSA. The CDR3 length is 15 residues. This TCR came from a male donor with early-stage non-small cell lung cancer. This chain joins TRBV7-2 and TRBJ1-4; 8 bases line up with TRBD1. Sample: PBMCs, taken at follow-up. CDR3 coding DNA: TGTGCCAGCAGCTCCCCGGGACAGGCTAATGAAAAACTGTTTTTT. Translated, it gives CASSSPGQANEKLFF.